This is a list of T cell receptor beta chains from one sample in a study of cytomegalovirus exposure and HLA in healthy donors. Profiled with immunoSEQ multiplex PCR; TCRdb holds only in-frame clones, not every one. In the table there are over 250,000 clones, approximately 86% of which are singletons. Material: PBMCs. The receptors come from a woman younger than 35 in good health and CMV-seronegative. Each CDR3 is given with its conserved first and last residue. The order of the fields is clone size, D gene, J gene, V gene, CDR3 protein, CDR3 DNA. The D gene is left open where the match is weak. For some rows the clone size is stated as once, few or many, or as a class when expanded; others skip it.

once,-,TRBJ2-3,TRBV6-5,CASSRARGTDTQYF,TGTGCCAGCAGTCGGGCCCGAGGGACAGATACGCAGTATTTT
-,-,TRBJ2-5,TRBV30,CAWSGEGRETQYF,TGTGCCTGGAGTGGAGAGGGCCGGGAGACCCAGTACTTC
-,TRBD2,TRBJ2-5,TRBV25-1,CASSEGASGSDETQYF,TGTGCCAGCAGTGAAGGGGCTAGCGGGAGTGATGAGACCCAGTACTTC
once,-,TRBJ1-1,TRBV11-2,CASSLVQGLNTEAFF,TGTGCCAGCAGCTTAGTTCAGGGCCTGAACACTGAAGCTTTCTTT
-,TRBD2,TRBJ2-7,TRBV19,CASSARGGTSSYEQYF,TGTGCCAGTAGTGCGAGGGGCGGGACTAGCTCCTACGAGCAGTACTTC
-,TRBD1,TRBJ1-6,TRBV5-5,CASSRGQGVTSYNSPLHF,TGTGCCAGCAGCCGAGGACAGGGGGTAACCTCCTATAATTCACCCCTCCACTTT
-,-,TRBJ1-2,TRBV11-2,CASSIDRAGGYTF,TGTGCCAGCAGCATAGACCGGGCAGGGGGCTACACCTTC
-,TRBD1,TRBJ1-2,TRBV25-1,CASSGSTGGASGYTF,TGTGCCAGCAGTGGGTCGACAGGGGGCGCTTCTGGCTACACCTTC
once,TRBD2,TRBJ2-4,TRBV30,CACTDGAGGGKNIQYF,TGTGCCTGCACGGATGGAGCGGGGGGAGGCAAAAACATTCAGTACTTC
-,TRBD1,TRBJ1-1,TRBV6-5,CASRTGIGSGEAFF,TGTGCCAGCAGGACAGGGATCGGATCCGGTGAAGCTTTCTTT
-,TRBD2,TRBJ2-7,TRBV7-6,CASSLVASGSGYEQYF,TGTGCCAGCAGCCTGGTGGCTAGCGGGAGCGGGTACGAGCAGTACTTC
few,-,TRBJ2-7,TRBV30,CAWSVSYEQYF,TGTGCCTGGAGTGTCAGCTACGAGCAGTACTTC
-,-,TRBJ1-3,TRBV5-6,CASSLRVSGNTIYF,TGTGCCAGCAGCTTGCGAGTCTCTGGAAACACCATATATTTT
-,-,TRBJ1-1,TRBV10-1,CASSSTASTEAFF,TGCGCCAGCAGTTCAACAGCCTCAACTGAAGCTTTCTTT
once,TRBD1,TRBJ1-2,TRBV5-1,CASTTGIANYGYTF,TGCGCCAGCACGACAGGGATCGCAAACTATGGCTACACCTTC
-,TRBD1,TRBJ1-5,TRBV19,CASSRRTGINQPQHF,TGTGCCAGTAGTAGGCGGACAGGGATAAATCAGCCCCAGCATTTT
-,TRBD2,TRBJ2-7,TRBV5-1,CASSTPSGRGYEQYF,TGCGCCAGCAGCACCCCTAGCGGGAGGGGGTACGAGCAGTACTTC
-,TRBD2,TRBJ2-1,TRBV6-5,CASSYFRAGDRNEQFF,TGTGCCAGCAGTTACTTCAGGGCGGGGGATAGGAATGAGCAGTTCTTC
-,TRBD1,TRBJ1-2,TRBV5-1,CASSLPTGDNYGYTF,TGCGCCAGCAGCTTGCCGACAGGGGATAACTATGGCTACACCTTC
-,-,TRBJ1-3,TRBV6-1,CASSASSIRGSGNTIYF,TGTGCCAGCAGTGCCTCTTCCATCAGGGGCTCTGGAAACACCATATATTTT
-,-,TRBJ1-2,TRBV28,CASARPGGGYGYTF,TGTGCCAGCGCGCGCCCGGGGGGCGGCTATGGCTACACCTTC
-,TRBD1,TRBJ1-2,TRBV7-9,CASSFYPGQGSISYTF,TGTGCCAGCAGCTTCTACCCGGGACAGGGTTCAATAAGCTACACCTTC
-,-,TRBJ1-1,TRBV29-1,CSVGKTGTTEAFF,TGCAGCGTTGGCAAAACAGGGACCACTGAAGCTTTCTTT
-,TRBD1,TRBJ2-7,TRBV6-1,CASSERGTGTVYEQYF,TGTGCCAGCAGTGAACGCGGGACAGGAACCGTCTACGAGCAGTACTTC
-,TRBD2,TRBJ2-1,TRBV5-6,CASIRERDYLEQFF,TGTGCCAGCATCCGAGAGCGGGACTACCTAGAGCAGTTCTTC
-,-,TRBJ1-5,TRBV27,CASSSRYAGTNQPQHF,TGTGCCAGCAGTTCCAGATATGCCGGGACAAATCAGCCCCAGCATTTT
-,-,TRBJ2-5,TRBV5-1,CASSFSTQGWETQYF,TGCGCCAGCAGCTTCTCGACTCAGGGGTGGGAGACCCAGTACTTC
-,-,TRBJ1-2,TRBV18,CASSPDYGYTF,TGTGCCAGCTCACCCGACTATGGCTACACCTTC
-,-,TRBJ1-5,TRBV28,CASSPLQVLGNQPQHF,TGTGCCAGCAGTCCCTTGCAGGTTTTGGGCAATCAGCCCCAGCATTTT
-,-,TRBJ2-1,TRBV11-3,CASSLEWDISYNEQFF,TGTGCCAGCAGCTTAGAATGGGACATCTCCTACAATGAGCAGTTCTTC
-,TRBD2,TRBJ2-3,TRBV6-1,CASSGTSGFTDTQYF,TGTGCCAGCAGTGGGACTAGCGGGTTTACAGATACGCAGTATTTT
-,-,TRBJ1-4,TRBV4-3,CASSQVNREKLFF,TGCGCCAGCAGCCAAGTTAACAGGGAAAAACTGTTTTTT
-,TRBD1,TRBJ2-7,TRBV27,CASSLRQGPKTFSYEQYF,TGTGCCAGCAGTTTACGACAGGGGCCAAAGACATTCTCCTACGAGCAGTACTTC
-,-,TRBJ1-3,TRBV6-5,CASSYGAGARGNTIYF,TGTGCCAGCAGTTACGGGGCAGGGGCGAGAGGAAACACCATATATTTT
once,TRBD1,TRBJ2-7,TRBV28,CASSDGTGAPYEQYF,TGTGCCAGCAGTGATGGGACAGGGGCCCCCTACGAGCAGTACTTC
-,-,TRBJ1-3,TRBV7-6,CASSLLTGTGNTIYF,TGTGCCAGCAGCCTACTAACAGGGACTGGAAACACCATATATTTT
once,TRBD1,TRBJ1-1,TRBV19,CASTGLRDRQNTEAFF,TGTGCCAGTACCGGGCTGCGGGACAGACAGAACACTGAAGCTTTCTTT
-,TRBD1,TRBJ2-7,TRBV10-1,CASPGTGKLSYF,TGCGCCAGTCCCGGGACAGGGAAACTTTCGTACTTC
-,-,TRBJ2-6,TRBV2,CASSATGNVLTF,TGTGCCAGCAGTGCCACCGGCAACGTCCTGACTTTC
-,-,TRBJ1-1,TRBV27,CASSFGPNTEAFF,TGTGCCAGCAGTTTTGGGCCGAACACTGAAGCTTTCTTT
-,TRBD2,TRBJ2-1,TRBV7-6,CASSQAVAGGVEQFF,TGTGCCAGCAGCCAGGCGGTAGCGGGAGGGGTTGAGCAGTTCTTC
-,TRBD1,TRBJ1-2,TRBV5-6,CASSSPDRGATSTF,TGTGCCAGCAGCTCTCCGGACAGGGGGGCTACGTCTACCTTC
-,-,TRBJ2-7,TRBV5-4,CASSQGREQYF,TGTGCCAGCAGTCAGGGGCGCGAGCAGTACTTC
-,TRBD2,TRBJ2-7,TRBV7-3,CASSPFGGGAYEQYF,TGTGCCAGCAGCCCTTTCGGCGGGGGGGCGTACGAGCAGTACTTC
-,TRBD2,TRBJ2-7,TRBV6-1,CASSEGASGGYEQYF,TGTGCCAGCAGTGAAGGGGCTAGCGGGGGATACGAGCAGTACTTC
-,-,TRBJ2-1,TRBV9,CASSDEWGTGSDNEQFF,TGTGCCAGCAGCGACGAGTGGGGCACAGGATCTGACAATGAGCAGTTCTTC
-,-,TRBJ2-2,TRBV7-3,CASTLGGNTGELFF,TGTGCCAGCACCCTAGGGGGAAACACCGGGGAGCTGTTTTTT
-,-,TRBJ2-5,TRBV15,CATSRVRGATQYF,TGTGCCACCAGCAGAGTTCGGGGAGCGACCCAGTACTTC